Presented here are 4 T cell receptor beta chains from one specimen sequenced in a study of cytomegalovirus exposure and HLA in healthy donors. Amplification used 60 Vbeta primers and 13 Jbeta primers. Profiled with immunoSEQ multiplex PCR; TCRdb holds only in-frame clones, not every one. Of around 67,000 clones listed, approximately 78% are singletons. The source material was PBMCs. Receptors were obtained from a man aged 18 to 29 in good health and CMV-seropositive.

The rearrangement uses TRBV30 and TRBJ2-2, with a possible D match to TRBD2 (6 bases). V lost 8 bases to trimming and J lost 3 bases, with 13 bases between them. There are 13 residues in the CDR3. CDR1 GTSNPN and CDR2 SVGIG come from the germline V gene (reference sequence). The CDR3 sequence: CAGGTGDTGELFF. Here the CDR3 DNA reads TGTGCCGGAGGGACGGGCGACACCGGGGAGCTGTTTTTT.

The V call is TRBV29-1, the J call TRBJ2-3, with 10 bases fitting TRBD2. The J segment lost 5 bases and the V segment lost 3 bases, leaving 8 bases of the junction unmatched. CDR1 and CDR2 (germline): SQVTM, ANQGSEA. The CDR3 is 15 amino acids. The CDR3 sequence is CSVEPAGGRGDTQYF. CDR3 DNA sequence: TGCAGCGTTGAGCCAGCGGGGGGGCGGGGAGATACGCAGTATTTT.

This clone was seen a few times. The chain combines TRBV30 with TRBJ1-1; possibly TRBD1 for D (5 bases). This CDR3 comprises 13 residues. Germline CDR1 GTSNPN, CDR2 SVGIG (reference sequence). Between the trimmed V and J ends, which lost 2 bases and 3 bases, there was a span of 10 bases. The CDR3 reads CAWSSQEDTEAFF. The CDR3 DNA reads as TGTGCCTGGAGTTCACAGGAAGACACTGAAGCTTTCTTT.

The chain combines TRBV7-2 with TRBJ2-7, with 10 bases lining up with TRBD2. V lost 5 bases to trimming and J lost 4 bases; unmatched junction nucleotides: 8. CDR1 and CDR2 from the germline V gene are SGHTA and FQGNSA. This CDR3 region has 15 residues. CDR3 region: CASSLGASGSYEQYF. The CDR3 nucleotides read TGTGCCAGCAGCCTTGGGGCTAGCGGGAGTTACGAGCAGTACTTC.